This TCR beta chain is drawn from a study of blood T cells in healthy people across ages. With regard to this clonotype: The antigen remains undetermined.

Study-wide results and caveats: Leaving the PBMCs unsorted stopped any conclusive comparison of naive versus antigen-experienced cells. Across the age range, TCR beta diversity per million T cells fell in a roughly linear way.

It was with a sample-barcoded 5' primer and a J-beta primer mix that a second PCR of about 7 to 12 cycles was run. Every molecule of cDNA carried a tag from a template-switch adaptor with 12 random nucleotides. TCRdb redid the calling of the 5' RACE reads with MiXCR, one entry per CDR3 protein. The sample lists about 640,000 distinct CDR3 sequences, under 70% occurring once. CDR1 and CDR2 from the germline V gene are MDHEN and SYDVKM. The V end lost 11 bases, the J end lost 0 bases, and 8 bases lay between the germline ends. The length of the CDR3 is 12 residues. The J gene is TRBJ1-5, the V gene TRBV28, with unresolved D. The specimen sequenced was blood. This clonotype originated in a man in his sixties in good health. The CDR3 loop is CAAGYSNQPQHF. The DNA for the CDR3 is TGTGCCGCGGGTTATAGCAATCAGCCCCAGCATTTT.